This TCR beta chain was observed in a study of blood T cell repertoires in COVID-19 (dated by TCRdb to between 2020 and 2021). About the investigation overall: Collaborator samples came from the United States, Italy and Spain and covered acute and convalescent phases of COVID-19. Nearly every sample came with metadata listing a de-identified subject ID, COVID-19 status, age in years and sex. The dataset comprised deeply sampled blood TCRbeta repertoires from subjects exposed to, actively infected with, or recovered from COVID-19. A freely available public database, intended as a resource for researchers studying the immune response to SARS-CoV-2, is where the repertoires were released. The prospective study material was composed of cDNA or gDNA derived from T cells, B-cell-depleted T cells, or PBMCs. Samples came from the ongoing ImmuneRACE study (first 160 participants) plus 1,254 subjects from 6 global collaborators. Where available, HLA class I and class II types were taken from metadata supplied by the sample provider and were not determined by assay-based typing.

TCRbeta CDR3 regions were amplified from genomic DNA by means of the immunoSEQ Assay, a bias-controlled multiplex PCR. The paper's processing steps were these. Nucleated cell counts per sample were estimated from amplification of reference gene primers within the assay. Sequence reads were collapsed and filtered to measure the absolute abundance of every unique TCRbeta CDR3 rearrangement. For each sample, productive Simpson clonality was calculated by taking the square root of Simpson's diversity index across productive rearrangements. TCRdb's version of the immuneACCESS table is confined to in-frame rearrangements and falls short of the full clone set. An unresolved V gene accounts for under half of the shortfall where checked; the remainder is of unknown origin. Clone size and the V and J calls come from that table; the DNA yielded D and trimming. The sample records 150,000 or so clones, approximately 90% of which are singletons. The top ten clones comprise about 4% of the sample.

This clone occurred once. Its cognate antigen has yet to be identified. No base quality values were provided; no much bigger clone lies one nucleotide off. Participants in the prospective study were aged roughly 18 to 95 years, lived in some 24 United States geographic areas, and enrolled through a virtual design. In the prospective study, cohorts were assigned on the basis of participant-reported clinical history obtained from a screening survey and a study questionnaire. Exposed participants had been in contact, within 2 weeks of entering the study, with a person who had a PCR-confirmed or clinician-diagnosed case of COVID-19. In the prospective study, mobile phlebotomists collected whole blood, serum and a nasopharyngeal or oropharyngeal swab from each participant. Prospective study participants could optionally give additional blood draws and questionnaires over an approximately two-month period. Blood samples from the prospective study were shipped frozen or at room temperature prior to DNA extraction.

CDR1 is given as SEHNR and CDR2 as FQNEAQ, both from the germline V gene (reference sequence). At the junction V is shortened by 0 bases and J by 2 bases; bases outside the gene matches: 0. From the cysteine through the phenylalanine, the CDR3 covers 14 amino acids. Solely the CDR3 DNA is kept, with 42 bases framed from the first base. The paper as a whole reports these results and caveats: The amount of clinical and demographic metadata varied by source and participant and was provided uncurated.

Here the chain combines TRBV7-9 and TRBJ1-2, and TRBD1 aligns with 7 junction nucleotides. The receptor comes from a woman aged 40 to 55 who had been exposed to COVID-19. Sequenced: PBMCs or T cells enriched from blood (not recorded which). Here the CDR3 is given as CASSLADRNYGYTF. In nucleotides, the sequence is TGTGCCAGCAGCTTAGCGGACAGGAACTATGGCTACACCTTC.